Shown below are 4 T cell receptor beta chains from a single sample sequenced in a study of blood T cell repertoires in COVID-19. TCRdb keeps only in-frame clones here, not all; method: immunoSEQ multiplex PCR. The sample shows more than 100,000 clones, around 88% of them seen only once. Sequencing was carried out using peripheral blood. These TCRs come from a woman in her 50s with active or convalescent COVID-19.

V and J are TRBV11-1 and TRBJ2-2; TRBD1 aligns across 7 bases. The ends lost 5 bases at V and 4 bases at J; junction bases unmatched: 7. Germline values: CDR1 SGHAT, CDR2 FQDESV (reference sequence). This CDR3 comprises 15 residues. Here the CDR3 DNA reads TGTGCCAGCAGCATGACAGGGTTTGGCACCGGGGAGCTGTTTTTT. Translating it yields CASSMTGFGTGELFF. The full variable domain, in which reference TRBV11-1 and TRBJ2-2 provide the parts outside the CDR3, is EAEVAQSPRYKITEKSQAVAFWCDPISGHATLYWYRQILGQGPELLVQFQDESVVDDSQLPKDRFSAERLKGVDSTLKIQPAELGDSAMYLCASSMTGFGTGELFFGEGSRLTVL.

The V gene is TRBV6-5, the J gene TRBJ2-7; D gene uncertain. The CDR3 sequence is 14 residues long. CDR1 and CDR2 (germline): MNHEY, SVGAGI. V lost 2 bases and J 0 bases, leaving 8 bases between the germline ends. Here the CDR3 reads CASSYEASSYEQYF. CDR3 in DNA: TGTGCCAGCAGTTACGAGGCCAGCTCCTACGAGCAGTACTTC.

V is TRBV28 and J is TRBJ1-2; 8 nucleotides match TRBD1. Germline values: CDR1 MDHEN, CDR2 SYDVKM. V gave up 6 bases and J gave up 0 bases; unmatched junction bases: 6. CDR3 size: 15 residues. The CDR3 here is CASSFSGGPNYGYTF. The CDR3 DNA follows: TGTGCCAGCAGCTTTTCAGGGGGCCCTAACTATGGCTACACCTTC.

The chain joins TRBV9 to TRBJ2-5, with D tentatively TRBD1 (6 bases). Germline CDR1 reads SGDLS; CDR2 reads YYNGEE. The CDR3 sequence is 13 residues long. V was cut by 7 bases and J by 4 bases, with 14 bases left in between. The CDR3 protein is CASASGGGETQYF. CDR3 DNA: TGTGCCAGCGCGAGTGGGGGCGGAGAGACCCAGTACTTC.